This is a list of T cell receptor beta chains from one sample in a study of blood T cell repertoires in COVID-19. Measured with immunoSEQ multiplex PCR; TCRdb has only the in-frame clones, and not every one. Altogether 160,000 or so clones are present, approximately 80% being singletons, with the ten largest covering approximately 0.5%. The source material was peripheral blood. Source of these receptors: a man aged 55-75 years with acute or convalescent COVID-19. Both conserved end residues are part of each CDR3. A D gene is named only where the DNA matches it firmly. Where a row states a size, it is once, few, many or the class of an expanded clone; other rows omit it.

v_call	j_call	d_call	clone_size	cdr3_aa	cdr3_nt
TRBV3-1/TRBV3-2	TRBJ1-6	.	.	CASSPRGTSNSPLHF	TGTGCCAGCAGCCCCCGAGGGACATCTAATTCACCCCTCCACTTT
TRBV5-1	TRBJ2-1	TRBD2	.	CASSLEGGSSYNEQFF	TGCGCCAGCAGCCTTGAGGGCGGGAGCTCCTACAATGAGCAGTTCTTC
TRBV4-2	TRBJ2-5	.	.	CASSQTGGARGETQYF	TGTGCCAGCAGCCAAACAGGCGGGGCACGAGGAGAGACCCAGTACTTC
TRBV6-5	TRBJ2-6	.	.	CASRSSLTRANVLTF	TGTGCCAGCAGGTCGTCTCTCACTAGGGCCAACGTCCTGACTTTC
TRBV24-1	TRBJ1-1	TRBD1	.	CATSDLNRGERGDTEAFF	TGTGCCACCAGTGATTTGAACAGGGGAGAAAGAGGGGACACTGAAGCTTTCTTT
TRBV7-2	TRBJ2-5	TRBD2	.	CASSLGSAGGETQYF	TGTGCCAGCAGCTTAGGTTCAGCGGGGGGGGAGACCCAGTACTTC
TRBV6-5	TRBJ2-1	TRBD1	.	CASTSKGQGDEQFF	TGTGCCAGCACGTCGAAGGGACAGGGGGATGAGCAGTTCTTC
TRBV4-1	TRBJ2-7	TRBD2	.	CASSQGLANYEQYF	TGCGCCAGCAGTCAGGGACTAGCGAACTACGAGCAGTACTTC
TRBV12-3/TRBV12-4	TRBJ2-3	.	.	CASKGGDTQYF	TGTGCCAGCAAAGGGGGAGATACGCAGTATTTT
TRBV5-1	TRBJ2-5	.	.	CASSNQGAGETQYF	TGCGCCAGCAGCAACCAGGGTGCGGGGGAGACCCAGTACTTC
TRBV4-2	TRBJ1-3	TRBD1	.	CASSQGTGRENTIYF	TGTGCCAGCAGCCAAGGGACAGGGAGGGAAAACACCATATATTTT
TRBV6-5	TRBJ2-3	TRBD2	.	CASNSGGATDTQYF	TGTGCCAGCAATTCGGGGGGGGCCACAGATACGCAGTATTTT
TRBV11-3	TRBJ2-5	.	once	CASSSRTDQETQYF	TGTGCCAGCAGCTCACGGACAGACCAAGAGACCCAGTACTTC
TRBV5-8	TRBJ1-2	TRBD1	few	CASSLGQGIYGYTF	TGTGCCAGCAGCCTAGGACAGGGGATCTATGGCTACACCTTC
TRBV3-1/TRBV3-2	TRBJ2-4	TRBD2	.	CASSHGLAGDKNIQYF	TGTGCCAGCAGCCACGGACTAGCGGGAGACAAAAACATTCAGTACTTC
TRBV11-3	TRBJ2-1	TRBD2	.	CASSLEGGTSAFTPHNEQFF	TGTGCCAGCAGCTTAGAGGGGGGGACTAGCGCCTTCACGCCACACAATGAGCAGTTCTTC
TRBV10-3	TRBJ2-3	TRBD1	.	CAIPPPGGDADTQYF	TGTGCCATCCCTCCCCCAGGGGGCGATGCAGATACGCAGTATTTT
TRBV10-2	TRBJ2-2	TRBD2	.	CASSDSSGRGAGELFF	TGCGCCAGCAGTGACTCTAGCGGGAGGGGGGCCGGGGAGCTGTTTTTT
TRBV30	TRBJ2-7	TRBD1	.	CAWSVPRTGRWEQYF	TGTGCCTGGAGTGTACCTAGGACAGGGCGTTGGGAGCAGTACTTC
TRBV4-3	TRBJ2-2	.	.	CASGRGGAGTGELFF	TGCGCCAGCGGACGTGGGGGGGCTGGGACCGGGGAGCTGTTTTTT
TRBV24-1	TRBJ2-3	TRBD1	.	CATSDPGQGVGDTQYF	TGTGCCACCAGTGACCCGGGACAGGGGGTGGGAGATACGCAGTATTTT
TRBV9	TRBJ1-2	.	few	CASSPGIGANYGYTF	TGTGCCAGCAGCCCCGGAATAGGGGCCAACTATGGCTACACCTTC
TRBV5-1	TRBJ1-3	TRBD1	few	CASSVQGQGASGNTIYF	TGCGCCAGCAGCGTCCAAGGGCAGGGGGCCTCTGGAAACACCATATATTTT
TRBV7-2	TRBJ2-5	TRBD2	.	CASSLSRGMLQETQYF	TGTGCCAGCAGCTTATCGCGGGGGATGCTCCAAGAGACCCAGTACTTC
TRBV4-3	TRBJ1-2	.	.	CASSREVLTGNYGYTF	TGCGCCAGCAGCCGAGAGGTTCTCACAGGAAACTATGGCTACACCTTC
TRBV28	TRBJ2-1	TRBD2	.	CASRGRTSGRGNEQFF	TGTGCCAGCAGGGGTCGGACTAGCGGGAGGGGCAATGAGCAGTTCTTC
TRBV7-9	TRBJ1-1	.	.	CASSLIFEAFF	TGTGCCAGCAGCCTAATTTTTGAAGCTTTCTTT
TRBV24-1	TRBJ1-4	TRBD1	.	CAAPPGGGDNEKLFF	TGTGCCGCCCCCCCAGGGGGCGGTGATAATGAAAAACTGTTTTTT
TRBV5-6	TRBJ1-2	TRBD1	once	CASSETTGGAFNYGYTF	TGTGCCAGCAGTGAGACGACAGGGGGCGCGTTTAACTATGGCTACACCTTC
TRBV4-1	TRBJ2-1	TRBD2	.	CASSQGTSGFNEQFF	TGCGCCAGCAGCCAAGGGACTAGCGGGTTTAATGAGCAGTTCTTC
TRBV5-1	TRBJ1-1	TRBD1	.	CASSVGQQNTEAFF	TGCGCCAGCAGCGTGGGACAGCAAAACACTGAAGCTTTCTTT
TRBV28	TRBJ2-7	TRBD2	.	CASTLPGLGLNEQYF	TGTGCCAGCACGTTACCGGGACTAGGGTTGAACGAGCAGTACTTC
TRBV7-2	TRBJ2-2	TRBD2	.	CASSLGLAGTGELFF	TGTGCCAGCAGCTTAGGACTAGCGGGAACCGGGGAGCTGTTTTTT
TRBV7-9	TRBJ2-3	TRBD2	.	CASSLDAAGDPSTDTQYF	TGTGCCAGCAGCTTAGATGCAGCGGGAGACCCTAGCACAGATACGCAGTATTTT
TRBV10-3	TRBJ1-5	.	.	CAIKQGGNQPQHF	TGTGCCATCAAACAGGGTGGGAATCAGCCCCAGCATTTT
TRBV11-2	TRBJ2-7	.	few	CASSLFTILPGHKIYEQYF	TGTGCCAGCAGCTTATTCACTATTTTGCCGGGACATAAGATCTACGAGCAGTACTTC
TRBV5-1	TRBJ2-2	.	.	CASSLLDTGELFF	TGCGCCAGCAGCTTACTGGACACCGGGGAGCTGTTTTTT
TRBV6-5	TRBJ1-3	.	.	CASSYSAGIGNTIYF	TGTGCCAGCAGTTACTCAGCGGGTATTGGAAACACCATATATTTT
TRBV6-5	TRBJ2-7	.	.	CASRSPGTLEQYF	TGTGCCAGCAGGTCTCCCGGGACACTCGAGCAGTACTTC
TRBV19	TRBJ1-6	TRBD1	.	CASRTGDSYNSPLHF	TGTGCCAGCAGGACAGGAGACTCCTATAATTCACCCCTCCACTTT
TRBV10-3	TRBJ1-1	.	.	CAISESLRLPFF	TGTGCCATCAGTGAGTCCCTCCGTCTTCCTTTCTTT